This is a list of T cell receptor beta chains from one sample in a study of blood T cells in healthy people across ages. Each CDR3 protein is one row after TCRdb ran MiXCR on the 5' RACE reads. The data contain some 1.4 million distinct CDR3 sequences, approximately 38% of them singletons. Sequencing used blood. These TCRs come from a woman under 30 in good health. Each CDR3 is given with its conserved first and last residue. Each record gives: clone size, D gene, J gene, V gene, CDR3 protein, CDR3 DNA. A D gene is named only where the DNA matches it firmly. Size tells how often a clone was seen (once, few, many) or the class of an expanded clone, and some rows leave it out.

.	.	TRBJ2-7	TRBV14	CASSPQTDFYEQYF	TGTGCCAGTAGCCCGCAGACAGACTTCTACGAGCAGTACTTC
few	.	TRBJ2-5	TRBV14	CASSQADETQYF	TGTGCCAGCAGCCAAGCGGATGAGACCCAGTACTTC
many	.	TRBJ1-1	TRBV5-6	CASSKFGFMNTEAFF	TGTGCCAGCAGCAAATTCGGATTTATGAACACTGAAGCTTTCTTT
.	.	TRBJ1-2	TRBV6-2/TRBV6-3	CASSYGDLGYGYTF	TGTGCCAGCAGTTATGGGGACCTTGGCTATGGCTACACCTTC
.	.	TRBJ2-1	TRBV10-3	CAISGAPGSYNEQFF	TGTGCCATCAGTGGGGCCCCAGGCTCCTACAATGAGCAGTTCTTC
.	TRBD2	TRBJ2-1	TRBV5-1	CASSLWAGLANNEQFF	TGCGCCAGCAGCTTGTGGGCTGGACTAGCGAACAATGAGCAGTTCTTC
.	.	TRBJ2-3	TRBV5-4	CASSLVGGAEDTQYF	TGTGCCAGCAGCTTGGTAGGGGGGGCGGAAGATACGCAGTATTTT
.	TRBD2	TRBJ2-1	TRBV24-1	CATSDCRGGQYNEQFF	TGTGCCACCAGTGATTGTCGGGGGGGGCAATACAATGAGCAGTTCTTC
.	TRBD2	TRBJ2-4	TRBV20-1	CSAGGRAMNIQYF	TGCAGTGCTGGCGGGAGGGCCATGAACATTCAGTACTTC
.	TRBD2	TRBJ2-7	TRBV15	CATSRTGTRGEYEQYF	TGTGCCACCAGCAGAACCGGGACTAGAGGAGAGTACGAGCAGTACTTC
few	TRBD2	TRBJ2-7	TRBV4-2	CASSHVGTSGGYNEQYF	TGTGCCAGCAGCCACGTTGGGACTAGCGGGGGATACAATGAGCAGTACTTC
.	TRBD1	TRBJ1-3	TRBV27	CASRSGTDLSGNTIYF	TGTGCCAGCAGATCCGGGACAGACCTCTCTGGAAACACCATATATTTT
.	.	TRBJ2-4	TRBV20-1	CSAGAGARGGNIQYF	TGCAGTGCCGGGGCCGGGGCCCGAGGGGGGAACATTCAGTACTTC
many	.	TRBJ1-6	TRBV18	CASSPTADSPLHF	TGTGCCAGCTCACCTACGGCGGATTCACCCCTCCACTTT
few	TRBD2	TRBJ2-3	TRBV28	CASSPLSGGATDTQYF	TGTGCCAGCAGTCCCCTTAGCGGGGGGGCAACAGATACGCAGTATTTT
.	.	TRBJ2-7	TRBV3-1	CASSRTHLASFYEQYF	TGTGCCAGCAGCCGAACACATCTCGCGAGCTTCTACGAGCAGTACTTC
.	TRBD2	TRBJ2-1	TRBV12-3/TRBV12-4	CASSSAGGFNEQFF	TGTGCCAGCAGTTCAGCGGGAGGGTTTAATGAGCAGTTCTTC
.	TRBD1	TRBJ1-6	TRBV5-6	CASSPGEGAAYNSPLHF	TGTGCCAGCAGCCCAGGCGAGGGGGCAGCCTATAATTCACCCCTCCACTTT
few	.	TRBJ2-3	TRBV7-9	CASSSGGSRVTQYF	TGTGCCAGCAGCTCAGGAGGGAGTAGAGTTACGCAGTATTTT
.	.	TRBJ2-3	TRBV3-1	CASSPLGRRGLDTQYF	TGTGCCAGCAGCCCCCTCGGGCGGAGGGGGCTAGATACGCAGTATTTT
few	.	TRBJ2-1	TRBV11-3	CASKGVSNEQFF	TGTGCCAGCAAGGGGGTTTCGAATGAGCAGTTCTTC
.	TRBD2	TRBJ2-1	TRBV7-9	CAQGLAGNNEQFF	TGTGCCCAAGGACTAGCGGGGAACAATGAGCAGTTCTTC
.	.	TRBJ1-4	TRBV5-1	CASSLGRGYEKLFF	TGCGCCAGCAGCTTGGGAAGGGGATACGAAAAACTGTTTTTT
few	TRBD2	TRBJ2-7	TRBV6-1	CASKRTDNVAGGYYEQYF	TGTGCCAGCAAGAGGACAGACAACGTAGCGGGGGGATACTACGAGCAGTACTTC
many	.	TRBJ2-4	TRBV20-1	CSAREANIQYF	TGCAGTGCTAGAGAGGCCAACATTCAGTACTTC
few	.	TRBJ2-7	TRBV12-3/TRBV12-4	CASSPTGEALSQQYF	TGTGCCAGCAGTCCTACAGGGGAGGCTCTGAGCCAGCAGTACTTC
.	.	TRBJ2-6	TRBV5-1	CASSRGRNTDSGANVLTF	TGCGCCAGCAGCCGGGGACGTAACACCGACTCTGGGGCCAACGTCCTGACTTTC
.	.	TRBJ2-7	TRBV20-1	CSVLAIGNEQYF	TGCAGTGTCCTAGCGATTGGCAATGAGCAGTACTTC
few	.	TRBJ2-3	TRBV2	CASSASPRTGTDTQYF	TGTGCCAGCAGTGCCTCCCCCCGGACTGGCACAGATACGCAGTATTTT
.	.	TRBJ1-6	TRBV6-4	CASSDSMRGWGSPLHF	TGTGCCAGCAGTGACTCGATGAGGGGCTGGGGTTCACCCCTCCACTTT
many	TRBD2	TRBJ2-7	TRBV5-1	CASSYASGIYEQYF	TGCGCCAGCAGCTACGCTAGCGGAATCTACGAGCAGTACTTC
.	.	TRBJ2-5	TRBV2	CASRPQGETQYF	TGTGCCAGCAGGCCCCAGGGAGAGACCCAGTACTTC
once	.	TRBJ2-7	TRBV7-2	CASSLNGHLSYEQYF	TGTGCCAGCAGCTTAAACGGACACCTCTCCTACGAGCAGTACTTC
once	.	TRBJ2-4	TRBV3-1	CASSHSDTGKNIQYF	TGTGCCAGCAGCCACTCGGACACGGGCAAAAACATTCAGTACTTC
few	TRBD2	TRBJ2-3	TRBV2	CAKTSGSTDTQYF	TGTGCCAAGACTAGCGGGTCCACAGATACGCAGTATTTT
few	TRBD2	TRBJ2-3	TRBV3-1	CASSHWTSQSTDTQYF	TGTGCCAGCAGCCACTGGACTAGTCAAAGCACAGATACGCAGTATTTT
few	.	TRBJ2-1	TRBV5-1	CASSLGAGLEQFF	TGCGCCAGCAGCTTGGGGGCAGGACTTGAGCAGTTCTTC
once	TRBD1	TRBJ1-2	TRBV18	CASSPPRTGQANYGYTF	TGTGCCAGCTCACCACCGAGGACAGGGCAAGCTAACTATGGCTACACCTTC
few	TRBD1	TRBJ2-7	TRBV7-8	CASSSVSDRVVSYEQYF	TGTGCCAGCAGCTCAGTCAGCGACAGGGTGGTATCCTACGAGCAGTACTTC
.	.	TRBJ1-3	TRBV4-1	CASSGVGSPVTIYF	TGCGCCAGCAGCGGGGTCGGGTCGCCGGTGACCATATATTTT